This T cell receptor beta chain came from a study of shared clonotypes between healthy human individuals. Germline V gene lookup returns CDR1 SNHLY and CDR2 FYNNEI. Deletions cut 4 bases from V and 4 bases from J, with 17 bases between. CDR3 size: 16 residues. An approximately 210 ng quantity of DNA, 25,000 to 30,000 T cell genomes, went into the sorted-subset replicate PCRs. Assay used: immunoSEQ multiplex PCR; TCRdb lists only in-frame clones, some missing. This sample yields about 1,500,000 clones, of which roughly 96% are seen a single time; roughly 1.2% belongs to the top ten. The source is a man in his thirties or forties in good health. The rearrangement links TRBV2 to TRBJ1-5; D might be TRBD1 (6 bases). Specimen: naive CD4+ T cells sorted from blood. The subset denotes: CD45RA+ positively selected. The CDR3 bases are TGTGCCAGCAGTGGTCGAGTGAAGGGGGGAAATCAGCCCCAGCATTTT. Translation gives CASSGRVKGGNQPQHF.